This is a list of T cell receptor beta chains from one sample in a study of shared clonotypes between healthy human individuals. Measured with immunoSEQ multiplex PCR; TCRdb has only the in-frame clones, and not every one. In the table there are fewer than 1.8 million clones, just under 99% of which are singletons. Sequencing input: naive CD4+ T cells sorted from blood. These receptors were collected from a man aged 30 to 45 in good health. CDR3s include the opening cysteine and the closing phenylalanine or tryptophan. A D gene is named only where the DNA matches it firmly. Expanded clones get a size class; other rows say once, few or many, or leave the size out.

J gene: TRBJ2-7; D gene: -; clone size: once; V gene: TRBV29-1; CDR3 DNA: TGCAGCGTTGCAACACTAGCTGAACCCTACGAGCAGTACTTC; CDR3 protein: CSVATLAEPYEQYF
J gene: TRBJ1-2; D gene: -; clone size: -; V gene: TRBV7-2; CDR3 DNA: TGTGCCAGCAGTGGGACTTTTCAGTCCTATGGCTACACCTTC; CDR3 protein: CASSGTFQSYGYTF
J gene: TRBJ1-3; D gene: TRBD1; clone size: once; V gene: TRBV7-8; CDR3 DNA: TGTGCCAGCAGCTCCAGGGGGCGCGTAGTTGGAAACACCATATATTTT; CDR3 protein: CASSSRGRVVGNTIYF
J gene: TRBJ2-3; D gene: -; clone size: -; V gene: TRBV5-4; CDR3 DNA: TGTGCCAGCAGCTTGGGGACTCGGGCAGGGTACTACACAGATACGCAGTATTTT; CDR3 protein: CASSLGTRAGYYTDTQYF
J gene: TRBJ1-2; D gene: TRBD1; clone size: -; V gene: TRBV19; CDR3 DNA: TGTGCCAGTAGTTTGGGACAGGGGGATGGCTACACCTTC; CDR3 protein: CASSLGQGDGYTF
J gene: TRBJ2-7; D gene: -; clone size: once; V gene: TRBV29-1; CDR3 DNA: TGCAGCGTTGAGTCGGGGAACTACGAGCAGTACTTC; CDR3 protein: CSVESGNYEQYF
J gene: TRBJ2-7; D gene: -; clone size: -; V gene: TRBV5-4; CDR3 DNA: TGTGCCAGCAGCCTAAGCGGTAGCTCCTACGAGCAGTACTTC; CDR3 protein: CASSLSGSSYEQYF
J gene: TRBJ1-5; D gene: -; clone size: -; V gene: TRBV21-1; CDR3 DNA: TGTGCCAGCAGCAACCCGGGACGGGGGAGCAATCAGCCCCAGCATTTT; CDR3 protein: CASSNPGRGSNQPQHF
J gene: TRBJ2-7; D gene: TRBD2; clone size: -; V gene: TRBV7-8; CDR3 DNA: TGTGCCAGCAGCTTAGTAACTAGCGACTACGAGCAGTACTTC; CDR3 protein: CASSLVTSDYEQYF
J gene: TRBJ1-4; D gene: -; clone size: -; V gene: TRBV5-1; CDR3 DNA: TGCGCCAGCAGCTTGATGGGCAGTTTCGGTATGGGTGAAAAACTGTTTTTT; CDR3 protein: CASSLMGSFGMGEKLFF
J gene: TRBJ2-7; D gene: TRBD1; clone size: -; V gene: TRBV6-6; CDR3 DNA: TGTGCCAGCAGCTCGACAGGGATCTACGAGCAGTACTTC; CDR3 protein: CASSSTGIYEQYF
J gene: TRBJ1-3; D gene: -; clone size: -; V gene: TRBV6-1; CDR3 DNA: TGTGCCAGCAGATTGGGAAACACCATATATTTT; CDR3 protein: CASRLGNTIYF
J gene: TRBJ1-5; D gene: -; clone size: -; V gene: TRBV19; CDR3 DNA: TGTGCCAGTACCGCCCCGACAGGCCGCAATCAGCCCCAGCATTTT; CDR3 protein: CASTAPTGRNQPQHF
J gene: TRBJ1-1; D gene: -; clone size: -; V gene: TRBV28; CDR3 DNA: TGTGCCAGCAGTTTGAGGCCGCCAGGGGTTAGAGTGAACACTGAAGCTTTCTTT; CDR3 protein: CASSLRPPGVRVNTEAFF
J gene: TRBJ2-2; D gene: -; clone size: -; V gene: TRBV5-1; CDR3 DNA: TGCGCCAGCAGGAAGGACAGTCGCGGGGAGCTGTTTTTT; CDR3 protein: CASRKDSRGELFF
J gene: TRBJ2-7; D gene: -; clone size: once; V gene: TRBV5-6; CDR3 DNA: TGTGCCAGCAGCTTACTAGGCTACGAGCAGTACTTC; CDR3 protein: CASSLLGYEQYF
J gene: TRBJ1-4; D gene: -; clone size: -; V gene: TRBV6-5; CDR3 DNA: TGTGCCAGCAGTTCAGGGACCTCTAATGAAAAACTGTTTTTT; CDR3 protein: CASSSGTSNEKLFF
J gene: TRBJ2-7; D gene: -; clone size: once; V gene: TRBV5-8; CDR3 DNA: TGTGCCAGCGCGAAGGTCGAGGAGCAGTACTTC; CDR3 protein: CASAKVEEQYF
J gene: TRBJ2-7; D gene: TRBD2; clone size: -; V gene: TRBV7-9; CDR3 DNA: TGTGCCAGCAGCTCACGCGCTAGCGGGGGGACCTACGAGCAGTACTTC; CDR3 protein: CASSSRASGGTYEQYF
J gene: TRBJ1-4; D gene: TRBD1; clone size: once; V gene: TRBV6-1; CDR3 DNA: TGTGCCAGCAGTGCCGGGACAGGGTTCTACGAAAAACTGTTTTTT; CDR3 protein: CASSAGTGFYEKLFF
J gene: TRBJ2-7; D gene: TRBD2; clone size: -; V gene: TRBV7-8; CDR3 DNA: TGTGCCAGCAGCTCAGGGACTAGCGGGAGAGTCGAGCAGTACTTC; CDR3 protein: CASSSGTSGRVEQYF
J gene: TRBJ2-7; D gene: TRBD2; clone size: -; V gene: TRBV27; CDR3 DNA: TGTGCCAGCAGTCCTCGGACTAGCGGGTCGATCTACGAGCAGTACTTC; CDR3 protein: CASSPRTSGSIYEQYF
J gene: TRBJ2-3; D gene: TRBD1; clone size: -; V gene: TRBV5-1; CDR3 DNA: TGCGCCAGCAGCCGGCCCGGGACAGGGGGCTTCACAAATACGCAGTATTTT; CDR3 protein: CASSRPGTGGFTNTQYF
J gene: TRBJ1-5; D gene: -; clone size: -; V gene: TRBV5-5; CDR3 DNA: TGTGCCAGCAGCAAGGAAGTCCATTACGATCAGCCCCAGCATTTT; CDR3 protein: CASSKEVHYDQPQHF
J gene: TRBJ1-1; D gene: TRBD1; clone size: -; V gene: TRBV19; CDR3 DNA: TGTGCCAGTAAAGGGGGCCTGATGAACACTGAAGCTTTCTTT; CDR3 protein: CASKGGLMNTEAFF
J gene: TRBJ2-3; D gene: TRBD1; clone size: -; V gene: TRBV7-2; CDR3 DNA: TGTGCCAGCAGCTTAGAAGGGGCAGGGGGTTGGGATACGCAGTATTTT; CDR3 protein: CASSLEGAGGWDTQYF
J gene: TRBJ1-5; D gene: -; clone size: -; V gene: TRBV19; CDR3 DNA: TGTGCCAGTAGTATAGTGCTAACGGGAGGTCAGCCCCAGCATTTT; CDR3 protein: CASSIVLTGGQPQHF
J gene: TRBJ2-3; D gene: -; clone size: -; V gene: TRBV28; CDR3 DNA: TGTGCCAGCATCGGAACCCTCGGGGCGGGACGCACAGATACGCAGTATTTT; CDR3 protein: CASIGTLGAGRTDTQYF
J gene: TRBJ1-2; D gene: -; clone size: -; V gene: TRBV10-3; CDR3 DNA: TGTGCCATCAGTGAGGGAACCTATGGCTACACCTTC; CDR3 protein: CAISEGTYGYTF
J gene: TRBJ1-4; D gene: -; clone size: -; V gene: TRBV10-3; CDR3 DNA: TGTGCCATCAGTGCTAGGGGCCCCGATAATGAAAAACTGTTTTTT; CDR3 protein: CAISARGPDNEKLFF
J gene: TRBJ2-7; D gene: TRBD1; clone size: -; V gene: TRBV15; CDR3 DNA: TGTGCCACCAGCAGAGAGGCAACAGGGGTCTACGAGCAGTACTTC; CDR3 protein: CATSREATGVYEQYF
J gene: TRBJ2-3; D gene: TRBD2; clone size: -; V gene: TRBV5-1; CDR3 DNA: TGCGCCAGCAGTCAAGGGACTAGCGGAGCAACTAGCACAGATACGCAGTATTTT; CDR3 protein: CASSQGTSGATSTDTQYF
J gene: TRBJ2-7; D gene: -; clone size: -; V gene: TRBV27; CDR3 DNA: TGTGCCAGCAGTACACCCGGGACTCGCTCCTACGAGCAGTACTTC; CDR3 protein: CASSTPGTRSYEQYF
J gene: TRBJ2-1; D gene: -; clone size: -; V gene: TRBV18; CDR3 DNA: TGTGCCAGCTCACCCCTTCCTAGGGGTGAGCAGTTCTTC; CDR3 protein: CASSPLPRGEQFF
J gene: TRBJ2-7; D gene: -; clone size: -; V gene: TRBV6-1; CDR3 DNA: TGTGCCAGCAGTGAAGTTTTACCTCCCGAGCAGTACTTC; CDR3 protein: CASSEVLPPEQYF
J gene: TRBJ2-3; D gene: -; clone size: -; V gene: TRBV7-6; CDR3 DNA: TGTGCCAGCAGCCCCCTGAAGGGGAGAGGATATACGCAGTATTTT; CDR3 protein: CASSPLKGRGYTQYF
J gene: TRBJ2-2; D gene: -; clone size: -; V gene: TRBV6-1; CDR3 DNA: TGTGCCAGCAGTGTCTACCAGGGGAACACCGGGGAGCTGTTTTTT; CDR3 protein: CASSVYQGNTGELFF
J gene: TRBJ2-2; D gene: TRBD2; clone size: once; V gene: TRBV11-1; CDR3 DNA: TGTGCCAGCAGCTCCCGACTAGCGGGATCCGGGGAGCTGTTTTTT; CDR3 protein: CASSSRLAGSGELFF
J gene: TRBJ2-1; D gene: TRBD1; clone size: -; V gene: TRBV5-1; CDR3 DNA: TGCGCCAGCAGCTTGGGGCCGACAGGGAGTTTTGACAATGAGCAGTTCTTC; CDR3 protein: CASSLGPTGSFDNEQFF
J gene: TRBJ2-5; D gene: -; clone size: -; V gene: TRBV7-3; CDR3 DNA: TGTGCCAGCAGCCCTGACGGTCGCCCCGGGACCCAGTACTTC; CDR3 protein: CASSPDGRPGTQYF
J gene: TRBJ2-2; D gene: -; clone size: -; V gene: TRBV28; CDR3 DNA: TGTGCCAGCCGTCACGACACCGGGGAGCTGTTTTTT; CDR3 protein: CASRHDTGELFF
J gene: TRBJ1-4; D gene: -; clone size: -; V gene: TRBV15; CDR3 DNA: TGTGCCACCAGCAGTCCAGGGTTTGAAAAACTGTTTTTT; CDR3 protein: CATSSPGFEKLFF
J gene: TRBJ2-7; D gene: -; clone size: -; V gene: TRBV5-6; CDR3 DNA: TGTGCCAGCAGCTTGACCTCCGGTAGCGCGTCCTACGAGCAGTACTTC; CDR3 protein: CASSLTSGSASYEQYF
J gene: TRBJ1-2; D gene: -; clone size: -; V gene: TRBV5-6; CDR3 DNA: TGTGCCAGCAGCTTGGCTTCGGGGGCGGGAGGCTACACCTTC; CDR3 protein: CASSLASGAGGYTF
J gene: TRBJ2-3; D gene: -; clone size: -; V gene: TRBV18; CDR3 DNA: TGTGCCAGCTCACCCCCCACAGATACGCAGTATTTT; CDR3 protein: CASSPPTDTQYF
J gene: TRBJ2-7; D gene: TRBD2; clone size: -; V gene: TRBV11-1; CDR3 DNA: TGTGCCAGCAGTCCAGGACTAGCGGGAGCTACCTACGAGCAGTACTTC; CDR3 protein: CASSPGLAGATYEQYF
J gene: TRBJ2-7; D gene: -; clone size: -; V gene: TRBV15; CDR3 DNA: TGTGCCACCAGCAGGGAATTTGGGGAGCAGTACTTC; CDR3 protein: CATSREFGEQYF